The clone carrying this TCR beta chain was seen a single time. The sample originates from a study of cytomegalovirus exposure and HLA in healthy donors. Germline CDR1 is SGDLS and CDR2 is YYNGEE. Trimming at V came to 0 bases and at J to 2 bases, leaving 0 bases not matched to a gene. The CDR3 is 14 residues long. PCR primers comprised 60 Vbeta and 13 Jbeta primers. Clones were sequenced by immunoSEQ multiplex PCR, and TCRdb holds only the in-frame ones, with some missing. The sample includes some 74,000 clones, around 70% of them seen just once. The sequence came from a man in his forties in good health and CMV-seropositive. The source material was PBMCs. This chain connects TRBV9 to TRBJ1-2; 8 positions agree with TRBD1. The CDR3 region has the DNA TGTGCCAGCAGCGTAGGGACAGGGAACTATGGCTACACCTTC. It is translated as CASSVGTGNYGYTF.